This entry concerns a single T cell receptor beta chain. Its antigen remains unidentified. CDR3 size: 12 residues. The entry originates in a study of T cells expressing NK-cell markers. Looking at the study overall: Seven of eight sequenced donors tested HCMV-seropositive; one tested seronegative. Findings and limits, study-wide: Once again these clonotypes came out on top in the CD3+CD56-NKG2C+ fraction of four donors.

TCRdb derives one entry per CDR3 protein from the 5' RACE reads, leaving out DNA. This sample's table reports about 260,000 distinct CDR3 sequences. Input material: blood T cells: a sorted CD56 or NKG2C T cell subset, CD4+ or CD8+ T cells, or bulk PBMC T cells (not recorded which). The sequence was collected from a woman aged 18 to 75 in good health. The chain uses TRBV21-1 and TRBJ1-1. TRBV21-1 is given as a pseudogene. CDR3 region: CASGGNCAEAFF.